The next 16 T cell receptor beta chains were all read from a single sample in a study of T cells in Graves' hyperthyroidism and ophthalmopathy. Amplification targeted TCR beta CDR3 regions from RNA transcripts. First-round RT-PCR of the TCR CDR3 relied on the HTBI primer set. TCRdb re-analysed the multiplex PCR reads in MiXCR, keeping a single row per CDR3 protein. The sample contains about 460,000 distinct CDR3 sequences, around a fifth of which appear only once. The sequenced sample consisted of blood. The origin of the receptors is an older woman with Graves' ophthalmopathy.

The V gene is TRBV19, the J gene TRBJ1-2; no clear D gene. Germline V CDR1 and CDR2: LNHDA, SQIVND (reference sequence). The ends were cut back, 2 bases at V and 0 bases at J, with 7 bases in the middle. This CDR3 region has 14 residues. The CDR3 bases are TGTGCCAGTAGTATACCCGGAGCTAACTATGGCTACACCTTC. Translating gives CASSIPGANYGYTF.

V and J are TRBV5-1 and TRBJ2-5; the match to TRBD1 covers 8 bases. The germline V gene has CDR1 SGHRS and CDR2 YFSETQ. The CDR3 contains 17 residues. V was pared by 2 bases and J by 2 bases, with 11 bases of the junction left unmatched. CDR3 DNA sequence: TGCGCCAGCAGCTTAGGACGACAGGGGTTGGGGCAAGAGACCCAGTACTTC. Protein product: CASSLGRQGLGQETQYF.

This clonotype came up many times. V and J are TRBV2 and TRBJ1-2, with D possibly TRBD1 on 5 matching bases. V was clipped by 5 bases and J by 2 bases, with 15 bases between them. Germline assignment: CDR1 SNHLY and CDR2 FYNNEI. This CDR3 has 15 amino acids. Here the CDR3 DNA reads TGTGCCAGCAGTCTGACCTGGGACGGCAACTATGGCTACACCTTC. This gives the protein CASSLTWDGNYGYTF.

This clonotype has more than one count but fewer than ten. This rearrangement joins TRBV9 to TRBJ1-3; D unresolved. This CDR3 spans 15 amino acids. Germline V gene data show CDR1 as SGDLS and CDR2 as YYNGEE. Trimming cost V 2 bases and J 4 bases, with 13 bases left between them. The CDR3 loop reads CASSVNPLSGNTIYF. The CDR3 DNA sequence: TGTGCCAGCAGCGTGAACCCGCTATCGGGAAACACCATATATTTT.

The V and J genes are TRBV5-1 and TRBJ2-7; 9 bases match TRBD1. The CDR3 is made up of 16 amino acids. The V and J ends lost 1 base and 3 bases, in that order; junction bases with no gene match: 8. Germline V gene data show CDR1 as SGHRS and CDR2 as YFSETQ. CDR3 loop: CASSLTGGDIFYEQYF. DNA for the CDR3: TGCGCCAGCAGCTTGACAGGGGGCGATATCTTCTACGAGCAGTACTTC. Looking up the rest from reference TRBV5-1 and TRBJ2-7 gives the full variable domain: KAGVTQTPRYLIKTRGQQVTLSCSPISGHRSVSWYQQTPGQGLQFLFEYFSETQRNKGNFPGRFSGRQFSNSRSEMNVSTLELGDSALYLCASSLTGGDIFYEQYFGPGTRLTVT.

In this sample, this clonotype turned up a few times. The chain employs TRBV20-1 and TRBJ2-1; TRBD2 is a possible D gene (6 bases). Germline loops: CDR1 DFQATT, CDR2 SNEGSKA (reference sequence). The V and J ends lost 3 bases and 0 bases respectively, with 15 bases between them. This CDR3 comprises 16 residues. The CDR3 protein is CSASWSGAHSYNEQFF. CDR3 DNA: TGCAGTGCTAGTTGGTCGGGAGCCCACTCCTACAATGAGCAGTTCTTC.

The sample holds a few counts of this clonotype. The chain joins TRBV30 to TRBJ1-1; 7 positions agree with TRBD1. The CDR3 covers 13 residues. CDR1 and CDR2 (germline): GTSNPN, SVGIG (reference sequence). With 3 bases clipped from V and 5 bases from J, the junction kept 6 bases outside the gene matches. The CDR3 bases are TGTGCCTGGAGAAGGGACAGAGAAACTGAAGCTTTCTTT. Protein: CAWRRDRETEAFF.

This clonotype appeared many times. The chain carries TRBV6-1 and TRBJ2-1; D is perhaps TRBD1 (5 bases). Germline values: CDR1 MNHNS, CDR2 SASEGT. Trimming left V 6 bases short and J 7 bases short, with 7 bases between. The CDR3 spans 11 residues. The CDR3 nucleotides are TGTGCCAGCAGAGCAGGGAATGAGCAGTTCTTC. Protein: CASRAGNEQFF.

The CDR3 coding sequence is TGTGCCAGCAGCTTAGCCCGGGGAGGGGCTGCAACTAATGAAAAACTGTTTTTT. It codes for CASSLARGGAATNEKLFF. The chain has TRBV11-2 and TRBJ1-4; D is possibly TRBD1 (5 bases). The V end was cut by 1 base, the J end by 0 bases, with 15 bases between. This CDR3 is 18 amino acids long. The germline gives CDR1 SGHAT, CDR2 FQNNGV. The full variable domain, completed using reference TRBV11-2 and TRBJ1-4, is EAGVAQSPRYKIIEKRQSVAFWCNPISGHATLYWYQQILGQGPKLLIQFQNNGVVDDSQLPKDRFSAERLKGVDSTLKIQPAKLEDSAVYLCASSLARGGAATNEKLFFGSGTQLSVL.

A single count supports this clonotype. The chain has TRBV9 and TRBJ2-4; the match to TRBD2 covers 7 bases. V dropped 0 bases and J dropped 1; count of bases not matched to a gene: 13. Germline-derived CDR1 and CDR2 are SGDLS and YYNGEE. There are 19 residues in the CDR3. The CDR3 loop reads CASSVGPGGYGFAKNIQYF. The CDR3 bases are TGTGCCAGCAGCGTAGGACCGGGAGGTTACGGCTTTGCCAAAAACATTCAGTACTTC.

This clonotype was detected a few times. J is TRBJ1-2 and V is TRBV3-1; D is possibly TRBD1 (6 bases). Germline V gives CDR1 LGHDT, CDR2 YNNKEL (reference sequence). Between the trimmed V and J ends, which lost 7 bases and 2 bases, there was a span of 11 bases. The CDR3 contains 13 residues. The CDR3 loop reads CASMDRSNYGYTF. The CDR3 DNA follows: TGTGCCAGCATGGACAGAAGCAACTATGGCTACACCTTC. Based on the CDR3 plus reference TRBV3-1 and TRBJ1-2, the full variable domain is DTAVSQTPKYLVTQMGNDKSIKCEQNLGHDTMYWYKQDSKKFLKIMFSYNNKELIINETVPNRFSPKSPDKAHLNLHINSLELGDSAVYFCASMDRSNYGYTFGSGTRLTVV.

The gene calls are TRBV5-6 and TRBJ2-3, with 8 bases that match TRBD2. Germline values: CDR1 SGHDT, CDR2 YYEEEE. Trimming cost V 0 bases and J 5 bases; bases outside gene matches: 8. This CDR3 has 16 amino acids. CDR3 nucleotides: TGTGCCAGCAGCTTGGCAGCGGGAGCCGAGGGAGATACGCAGTATTTT. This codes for CASSLAAGAEGDTQYF.

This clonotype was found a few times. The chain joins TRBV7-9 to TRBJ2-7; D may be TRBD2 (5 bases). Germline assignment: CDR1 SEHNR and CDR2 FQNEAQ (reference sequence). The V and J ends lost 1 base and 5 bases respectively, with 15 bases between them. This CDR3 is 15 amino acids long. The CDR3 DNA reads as TGTGCCAGCAGCTTAGGGAGGTTTGGAGGCCACGAGCAGTACTTC. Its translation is CASSLGRFGGHEQYF.

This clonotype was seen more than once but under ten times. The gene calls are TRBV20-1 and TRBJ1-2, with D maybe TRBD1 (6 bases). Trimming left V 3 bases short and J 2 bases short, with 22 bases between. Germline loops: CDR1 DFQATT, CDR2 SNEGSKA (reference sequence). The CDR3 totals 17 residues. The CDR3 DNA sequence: TGCAGTGCTAGCTTCGTTTTGGGGCAGGGGATAAACTATGGCTACACCTTC. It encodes CSASFVLGQGINYGYTF.

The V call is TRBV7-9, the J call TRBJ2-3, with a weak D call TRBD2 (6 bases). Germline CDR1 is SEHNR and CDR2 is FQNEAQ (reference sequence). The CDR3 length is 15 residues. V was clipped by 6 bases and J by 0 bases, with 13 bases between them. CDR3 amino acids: CASRRIGTSTDTQYF. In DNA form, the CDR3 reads TGTGCCAGCAGGAGGATAGGGACTAGCACAGATACGCAGTATTTT.

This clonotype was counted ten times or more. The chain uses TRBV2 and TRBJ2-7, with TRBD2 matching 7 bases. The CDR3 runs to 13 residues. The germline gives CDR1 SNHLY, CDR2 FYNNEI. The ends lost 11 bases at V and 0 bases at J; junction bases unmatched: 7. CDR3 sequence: CACIRLASYEQYF. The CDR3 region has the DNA TGTGCCTGTATTCGACTAGCCTCCTACGAGCAGTACTTC.